This T cell receptor (beta chain) was observed in a study of HIV-infected patients and healthy controls. Whole blood was used without fractionation, so all unsorted peripheral T cells were included. Enrolled donors were untreated HIV-infected adults about to begin antiretroviral therapy. Approximately 510 ng RNA was reverse transcribed with alpha and beta constant-region primers. Using multiplexing indices, alpha and beta chain libraries were generated apart by chain-specific third strand synthesis. The library had 12-nucleotide molecular identifiers formed by two random hexamers joined together. MiXCR, run by TCRdb on the 5' RACE reads, gives a single entry per CDR3 protein. The sample contains 9,500 to 15,000 distinct CDR3 sequences, around 9.3% of which appear only once. V dropped 3 bases and J dropped 2 bases, with 13 bases sitting between them. The CDR3 is 15 amino acids. About this clonotype: Antigen: not known.

Study-level results: Untreated HIV+ repertoires had roughly threefold fewer distinct CDR3s and lower Shannon diversity than healthy controls.

This TCR came from an adult with HIV infection. The donor label of this sample is uncertain. The chain employs TRBV12-3 or TRBV12-4 and TRBJ2-5; maybe TRBD1 (5 bases). The starting material was blood, obtained before antiretroviral therapy. This CDR3 is CASSFTGAAQETQYF. The CDR3 DNA sequence: TGTGCCAGCAGTTTTACTGGGGCAGCTCAAGAGACCCAGTACTTC.